One sample yielded the 19 T cell receptor beta chains listed below, sequenced in a study of blood T cell repertoires in COVID-19. The assay was immunoSEQ multiplex PCR, and TCRdb's table has in-frame clones only and misses some. The data hold approximately 150,000 clones, with approximately 83% observed a single time. The source material was PBMCs or T cells enriched from blood (not recorded which). The receptor set was obtained from a man between 65 and 80 years old who had been exposed to COVID-19.

The chain links TRBV2 to TRBJ2-5, with 7 bases that match TRBD2. Germline V CDR1 and CDR2: SNHLY, FYNNEI. Unmatched junction bases numbered 5, after V lost 6 bases and J lost 4 bases. The CDR3 length is 13 residues. The CDR3 protein is CASSRDYLETQYF. CDR3 nucleotide sequence: TGTGCCAGCAGCCGGGACTACTTAGAGACCCAGTACTTC.

The chain has TRBV30 and TRBJ2-2, with 7 bases aligning to TRBD1. The CDR3 has 17 residues. Looked up from germline, CDR1 is GTSNPN and CDR2 is SVGIG (reference sequence). The ends lost 5 bases at V and 4 bases at J; junction bases unmatched: 16. In DNA form, the CDR3 reads TGTGCCTGGGGAGAGGGGTCGAAGGGGGCAGGCACCGGGGAGCTGTTTTTT. Encoded protein: CAWGEGSKGAGTGELFF.

This sequence joins TRBV19 and TRBJ1-5, with D perhaps TRBD1 (6 bases). Trimming cost V 8 bases and J 1 base, with 15 bases left between them. This CDR3 is 15 amino acids long. CDR1 and CDR2 from the germline V gene are LNHDA and SQIVND (reference sequence). The CDR3 protein is CASSRDRPSNQPQHF. CDR3 nucleotides: TGTGCCAGTTCTAGAGACAGGCCAAGCAATCAGCCCCAGCATTTT.

The chain carries TRBV7-2 and TRBJ1-2, with 7 bases that match TRBD1. CDR3 length: 14 residues. The germline V gene has CDR1 SGHTA and CDR2 FQGNSA. Trimming at V came to 5 bases and at J to 4 bases, leaving 7 bases not matched to a gene. The CDR3 DNA reads TGTGCCAGCAGCACGGGGGACAGACTCTATGGCTACACCTTC. Translating gives CASSTGDRLYGYTF.

With regard to this clone: Germline and junction disagree at one end, which may indicate a read error. The rearrangement joins TRBV18 to TRBJ2-1, with 10 bases aligning to TRBD2. This CDR3 has 13 residues. CDR1 is KGHSH and CDR2 is LQKENI in the germline V gene. The CDR3 reads CASSSGTSDRWLF. The DNA for the CDR3 is TGTGCCAGCTCGTCCGGGACTAGCGATCGATGGCTCTTC.

The chain links TRBV7-2 to TRBJ2-3; 9 bases match TRBD2. Trimming at V came to 3 bases and at J to 5 bases, leaving 9 bases not matched to a gene. The CDR3 loop spans 16 amino acids. In germline, CDR1 is SGHTA, CDR2 FQGNSA. The DNA for the CDR3 is TGTGCCAGCAGCTTTGGCGGGAGGGCCGGGGGAGATACGCAGTATTTT. Its translation: CASSFGGRAGGDTQYF.

This clone was found once. V gene TRBV30 combines with J gene TRBJ2-7, with D possibly TRBD1 on 6 matching bases. Germline V gives CDR1 GTSNPN, CDR2 SVGIG (reference sequence). Trimming removed 3 bases at V and 2 bases at J, with 14 bases between. The CDR3 covers 14 residues. CDR3 sequence: CAWSRTGITYEQYF. As DNA, the CDR3 is TGTGCCTGGAGCCGTACAGGGATTACCTACGAGCAGTACTTC.

The chain couples TRBV30 to TRBJ1-2; TRBD1 is a possible D gene (5 bases). CDR3 length: 12 amino acids. The V end lost 6 bases, the J end lost 5 bases, and 13 bases lay between the germline ends. Germline V gives CDR1 GTSNPN, CDR2 SVGIG (reference sequence). The CDR3 sequence: CACPSGGYGYTF. CDR3 coding DNA: TGTGCCTGCCCCTCGGGGGGATATGGCTACACCTTC.

The chain uses TRBV10-3 and TRBJ2-3; TRBD2 aligns across 9 bases. The CDR3 covers 13 residues. The germline CDR1 and CDR2 sequences are ENHRY and SYGVKD. CDR3 nucleotides: TGTGCTGCGAGGGCTAGCGGGACCGATACGCAGTATTTT. It encodes CAARASGTDTQYF.

The rearrangement links TRBV3-1 (or the pseudogene TRBV3-2) to TRBJ1-4, with 7 bases fitting TRBD1. V shed 6 bases and J 5 bases; nucleotides not matched to a gene: 6. The germline gives CDR1 LGHDT, CDR2 YNNKEL (reference sequence). This CDR3 is built from 14 residues. The CDR3 protein is CASSRDSGNEKLFF. The CDR3 DNA reads as TGTGCCAGCAGTCGGGACAGTGGGAATGAAAAACTGTTTTTT.

The chain combines TRBV3-1 (or the pseudogene TRBV3-2) with TRBJ1-5; a possible D gene is TRBD1 (5 bases). V was pared by 4 bases and J by 7 bases, with 14 bases between. The CDR3 contains 14 residues. Germline V CDR1 and CDR2: LGHDT, YNNKEL (reference sequence). The CDR3 loop is CASSPGGSEQPQHF. Here the CDR3 DNA reads TGTGCCAGCAGCCCGGGGGGGTCGGAACAGCCCCAGCATTTT.

This clone was found a few times. The chain is built from TRBV5-1 and TRBJ1-1; D not resolved. CDR1 is SGHRS, CDR2 YFSETQ, per germline. The V end was cut by 0 bases, the J end by 1 base, with 7 bases between. The CDR3 is made up of 14 amino acids. The CDR3 DNA reads as TGCGCCAGCAGCTTGGAGGTAGCGAACACTGAAGCTTTCTTT. As protein: CASSLEVANTEAFF.

The chain couples TRBV7-2 to TRBJ2-2; D possibly corresponds to TRBD2 (6 bases). With 0 bases removed from V and 2 bases from J, the gap between germline ends came to 10 bases. The CDR3 spans 16 residues. Germline loops: CDR1 SGHTA, CDR2 FQGNSA. CDR3 sequence reads: CASSLASRGNTGELFF. The DNA for the CDR3 is TGTGCCAGCAGCTTAGCGTCGCGGGGCAACACCGGGGAGCTGTTTTTT.

This sequence joins TRBV7-7 and TRBJ2-1, with D possibly being TRBD1 (6 bases). Germline V gives CDR1 SSHAT, CDR2 FNYEAQ (reference sequence). Trimming took 2 bases from V and 0 from J, leaving 17 bases between them. This CDR3 region has 18 residues. CDR3 DNA: TGTGCCAGCAGCTTAACAAACAGGGCGGATTACTCCTACAATGAGCAGTTCTTC. It codes for CASSLTNRADYSYNEQFF.

This clone was picked up one time. V is TRBV2 and J is TRBJ1-6; D gene unclear. The germline CDR1 and CDR2 sequences are SNHLY and FYNNEI. The CDR3 contains 11 residues. V lost 8 bases and J 16 bases, leaving 15 bases between the germline ends. The DNA of the CDR3 is TGTGCCAGCGCAGCCCGGGAGCGTCTCCACTTT. Its translation is CASAARERLHF.

This chain links TRBV13 with TRBJ1-1, with 9 bases fitting TRBD1. This CDR3 region has 13 residues. Germline lookup yields CDR1 PRHDT and CDR2 FYEKMQ (reference sequence). V was clipped by 5 bases and J by 4 bases; unmatched bases: 2. The CDR3: CASSGDRATEAFF. The CDR3 nucleotides read TGTGCCAGCAGCGGGGACAGGGCCACTGAAGCTTTCTTT. Full variable domain (missing parts from reference TRBV13 and TRBJ1-1): AAGVIQSPRHLIKEKRETATLKCYPIPRHDTVYWYQQGPGQDPQFLISFYEKMQSDKGSIPDRFSAQQFSDYHSELNMSSLELGDSALYFCASSGDRATEAFFGQGTRLTVV.

The J gene is TRBJ2-3, the V gene TRBV5-1, with TRBD2 matching 8 bases. The CDR3 is 14 residues long. V lost 5 bases, J lost 3 bases, and 5 bases stayed unmatched. In germline, CDR1 is SGHRS, CDR2 YFSETQ. This CDR3 is CASRRAGETDTQYF. In nucleotides, the CDR3 is TGCGCCAGCAGAAGAGCGGGAGAGACAGATACGCAGTATTTT.

This rearrangement joins TRBV18 to TRBJ1-1, with a possible D match to TRBD1 (5 bases). The V end was cut by 3 bases, the J end by 2 bases, with 13 bases between. Germline lookup yields CDR1 KGHSH and CDR2 LQKENI. The CDR3 has 15 amino acids. CDR3 in DNA: TGTGCCAGCTCACCTAGGCTACAGGTCAACACTGAAGCTTTCTTT. Translating gives CASSPRLQVNTEAFF.

The chain carries TRBV19 and TRBJ1-5; D might be TRBD1 (6 bases). The CDR3 runs to 15 residues. Germline-derived CDR1 and CDR2 are LNHDA and SQIVND (reference sequence). V was trimmed by 7 bases and J by 0 bases, leaving 13 bases between them. CDR3 sequence: CASTPDRYSNQPQHF. Written as DNA, the CDR3 is TGTGCCAGTACCCCTGACAGGTATAGCAATCAGCCCCAGCATTTT.